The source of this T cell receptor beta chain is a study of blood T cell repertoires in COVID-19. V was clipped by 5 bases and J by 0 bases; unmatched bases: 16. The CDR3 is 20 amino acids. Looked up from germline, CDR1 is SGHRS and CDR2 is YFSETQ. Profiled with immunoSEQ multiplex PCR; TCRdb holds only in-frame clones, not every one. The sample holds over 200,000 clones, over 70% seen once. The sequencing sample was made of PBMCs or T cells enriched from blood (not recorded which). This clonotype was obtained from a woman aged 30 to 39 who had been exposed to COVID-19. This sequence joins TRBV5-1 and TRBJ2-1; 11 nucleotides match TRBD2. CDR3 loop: CASRLAFLAGGILSYNEQFF. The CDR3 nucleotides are TGCGCCAGCAGACTGGCTTTTCTAGCGGGAGGTATCCTCTCCTACAATGAGCAGTTCTTC.